The clone carrying this TCR beta chain was recorded only once. This CDR3 is 11 amino acids long. Germline V CDR1 and CDR2: DFQATT, SNEGSKA (reference sequence). Trimming cost V 8 bases and J 1 base, with 8 bases left between them. This specimen comes from a study of blood T cell repertoires in COVID-19. Here immunoSEQ multiplex PCR was the method, and the copy in TCRdb shows in-frame clones only, minus some. This sample has some 210,000 clones; 65% to 85% occur once, and the top ten carry less than 3%. This clonotype originated in a middle-aged man with active or convalescent COVID-19. The chain recombines TRBV20-1 with TRBJ1-1; the D is unclear. The specimen was peripheral blood. In nucleotides, the CDR3 is TGCAGTCCCCAATGGAACACTGAAGCTTTCTTT. Translating gives CSPQWNTEAFF.